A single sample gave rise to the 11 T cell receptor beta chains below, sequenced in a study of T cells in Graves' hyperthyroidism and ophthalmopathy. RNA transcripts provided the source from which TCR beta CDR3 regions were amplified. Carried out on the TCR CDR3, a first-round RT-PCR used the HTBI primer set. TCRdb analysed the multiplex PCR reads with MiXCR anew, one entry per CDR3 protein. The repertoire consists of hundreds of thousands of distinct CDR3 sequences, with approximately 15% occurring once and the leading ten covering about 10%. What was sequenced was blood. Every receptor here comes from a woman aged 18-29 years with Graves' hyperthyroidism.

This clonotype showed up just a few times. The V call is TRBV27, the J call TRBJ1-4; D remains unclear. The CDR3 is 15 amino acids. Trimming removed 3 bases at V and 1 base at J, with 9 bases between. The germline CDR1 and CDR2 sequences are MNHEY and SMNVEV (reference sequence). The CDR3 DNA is TGTGCCAGCAGTTTTGAGGGCGAAACTAATGAAAAACTGTTTTTT. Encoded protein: CASSFEGETNEKLFF.

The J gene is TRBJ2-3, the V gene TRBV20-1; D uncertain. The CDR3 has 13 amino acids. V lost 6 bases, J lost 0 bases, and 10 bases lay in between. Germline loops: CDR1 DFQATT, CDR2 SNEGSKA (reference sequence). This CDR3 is CSAWYYSTDTQYF. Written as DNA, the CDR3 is TGCAGTGCGTGGTACTATAGCACAGATACGCAGTATTTT.

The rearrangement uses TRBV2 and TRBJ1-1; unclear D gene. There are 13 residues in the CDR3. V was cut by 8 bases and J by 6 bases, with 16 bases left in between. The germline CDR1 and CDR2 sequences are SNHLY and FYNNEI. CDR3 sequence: CASLLYPPPEAFF. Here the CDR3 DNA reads TGTGCCAGCCTTCTTTACCCGCCCCCTGAAGCTTTCTTT.

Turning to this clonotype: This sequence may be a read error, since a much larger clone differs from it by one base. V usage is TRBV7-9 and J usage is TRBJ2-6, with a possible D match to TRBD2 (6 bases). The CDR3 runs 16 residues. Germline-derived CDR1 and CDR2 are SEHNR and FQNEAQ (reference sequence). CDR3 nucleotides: TGTGCCAGCAGGGGGACTTATAGCTCTGGGGCCAACGTCCCGACTTTC. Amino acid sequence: CASRGTYSSGANVPTF. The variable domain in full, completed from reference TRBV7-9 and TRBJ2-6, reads DTGVSQNPRHKITKRGQNVTFRCDPISEHNRLYWYRQTLGQGPEFLTYFQNEAQLEKSRLLSDRFSAERPKGSFSTLEIQRTEQGDSAMYLCASRGTYSSGANVPTFGAGSRLTVL.

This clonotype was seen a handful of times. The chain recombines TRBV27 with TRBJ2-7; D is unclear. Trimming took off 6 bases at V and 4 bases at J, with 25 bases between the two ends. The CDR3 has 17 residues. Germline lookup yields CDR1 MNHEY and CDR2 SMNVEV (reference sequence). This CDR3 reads CASSPYRSDAIPYEQYF. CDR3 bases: TGTGCCAGCAGCCCCTACCGATCGGACGCAATTCCTTACGAGCAGTACTTC.

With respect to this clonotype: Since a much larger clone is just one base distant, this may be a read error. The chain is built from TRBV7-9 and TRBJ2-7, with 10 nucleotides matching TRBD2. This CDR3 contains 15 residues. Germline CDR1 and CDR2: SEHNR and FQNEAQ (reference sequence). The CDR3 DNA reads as TGTGCCAGCAGCGCCGGACTAGCGGCCTCCCACGAGCAGTACTTC. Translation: CASSAGLAASHEQYF.

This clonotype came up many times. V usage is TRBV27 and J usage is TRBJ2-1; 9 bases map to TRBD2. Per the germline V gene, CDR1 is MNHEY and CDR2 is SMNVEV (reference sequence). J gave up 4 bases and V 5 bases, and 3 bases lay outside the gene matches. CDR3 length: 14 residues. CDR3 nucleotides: TGTGCCAGCAGTGGGACTAGCCTGTACAATGAGCAGTTCTTC. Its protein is CASSGTSLYNEQFF.

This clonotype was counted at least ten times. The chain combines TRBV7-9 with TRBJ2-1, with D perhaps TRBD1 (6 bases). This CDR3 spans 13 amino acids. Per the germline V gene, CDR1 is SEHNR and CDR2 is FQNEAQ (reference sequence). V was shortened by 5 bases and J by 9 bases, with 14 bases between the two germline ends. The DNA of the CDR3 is TGTGCCAGCAGCCTAGGTAGGGGGACTGAGCAGTTCTTC. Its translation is CASSLGRGTEQFF.

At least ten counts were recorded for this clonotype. CDR3 protein: CASSPPGGQPQHF. In nucleotides, the CDR3 is TGTGCCAGCTCACCACCGGGGGGCCAGCCCCAGCATTTT. J is TRBJ1-5 and V is TRBV18; possibly TRBD1 for D (6 bases). The V end lost 0 bases, the J end lost 7 bases, and 7 bases lay between the germline ends. The germline V gene has CDR1 KGHSH and CDR2 LQKENI. This CDR3 spans 13 amino acids.

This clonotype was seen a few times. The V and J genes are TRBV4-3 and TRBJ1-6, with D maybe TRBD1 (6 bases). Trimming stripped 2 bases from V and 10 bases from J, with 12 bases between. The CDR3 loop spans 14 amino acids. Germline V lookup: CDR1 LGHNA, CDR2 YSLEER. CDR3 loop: CASSQQGTRSPLHF. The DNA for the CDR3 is TGCGCCAGCAGCCAACAGGGGACTCGATCACCCCTCCACTTT.

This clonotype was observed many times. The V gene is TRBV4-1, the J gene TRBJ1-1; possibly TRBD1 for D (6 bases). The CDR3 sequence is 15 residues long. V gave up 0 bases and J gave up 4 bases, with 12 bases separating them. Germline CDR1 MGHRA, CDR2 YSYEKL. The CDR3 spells CASSQDPGVLTEAFF. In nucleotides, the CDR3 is TGCGCCAGCAGCCAAGACCCAGGGGTACTCACTGAAGCTTTCTTT.